This is a list of T cell receptor beta chains from one sample in a study of control samples from healthy donors and cancer patients. This table comes from immunoSEQ multiplex PCR, and its TCRdb copy is limited to in-frame clones, with some not included. The table has 100,000 to 150,000 clones, approximately 92% seen once. Sequenced input: PBMCs. These receptors came from a man older than 75 with head and neck cancer. Both conserved end residues are part of each CDR3. The order of the fields is V gene, clone size, J gene, D gene, CDR3 DNA, CDR3 protein. The D gene is left open where the match is weak. Clone size, where shown, is once, few, many, or a class for clones that have expanded.

TRBV19	once	TRBJ1-3	.	TGTGCCAGTAGTCGGGGTGACAGCCGAAACACCATATATTTT	CASSRGDSRNTIYF
TRBV18	few	TRBJ2-4	.	TGTGCCAGCTCACCTGAGGGTCAAAGCATTCAGTACTTC	CASSPEGQSIQYF
TRBV5-1	.	TRBJ2-1	.	TGCGCCAGCAGCTCAGACAGGGGAGGGTCCTACAATGAGCAGTTCTTC	CASSSDRGGSYNEQFF
TRBV6-6	.	TRBJ1-5	TRBD1	TGTGCCAGCAGACCTGACAGGGTCGGTCAGCCCCAGCATTTT	CASRPDRVGQPQHF
TRBV3-1/TRBV3-2	.	TRBJ1-2	.	TGTGCCAGCAGTCCCCACGAATCTTATGGCTACACCTTC	CASSPHESYGYTF
TRBV11-2	.	TRBJ1-6	.	TGTGCCAGCAGTTCGGACAGATTTTATAATTCACCCCTCCACTTT	CASSSDRFYNSPLHF
TRBV6-5	.	TRBJ2-7	.	TGTGCCAGCAGTCGAGGTCCCGCCTACGAGCAGTACTTC	CASSRGPAYEQYF
TRBV27	.	TRBJ1-5	.	TGTGCCAGCAGTTCATCATTTATGGGGAATCAGCCCCAGCATTTT	CASSSSFMGNQPQHF
TRBV5-4	.	TRBJ1-4	.	TGTGCCAGCAGCTTGGCCTCGGAGCTTAATGAAAAACTGTTTTTT	CASSLASELNEKLFF
TRBV5-4	.	TRBJ2-2	.	TGTGCCAGCAGCTTGGACAGCTCGAACACCGGGGAGCTGTTTTTT	CASSLDSSNTGELFF
TRBV5-6	few	TRBJ1-1	TRBD1	TGTGCCAGCAGCCGGACAGGAACCTCCCGGCGGAACACTGAAGCTTTCTTT	CASSRTGTSRRNTEAFF
TRBV14	once	TRBJ1-1	TRBD1	TGTGCCAGCAGCCAGTTTACAGGGGGGACTGAAGCTTTCTTT	CASSQFTGGTEAFF
TRBV18	.	TRBJ2-2	TRBD2	TGTGCCAGCTCGACCCTTCCGGGACTAGCGGGACTTGGTGGCGGGGAGCTGTTTTTT	CASSTLPGLAGLGGGELFF
TRBV4-3	.	TRBJ1-3	.	TGCGCCAGTGGTCGGGACACAACCGGAAACACCATATATTTT	CASGRDTTGNTIYF
TRBV19	.	TRBJ1-2	.	TGTGCCAGTAGTATCGATACCTCTAACTATGGCTACACCTTC	CASSIDTSNYGYTF
TRBV4-1	.	TRBJ1-2	.	TGCGCCAGCAGCCAAGACCGTCAGGGGCGAGGCTATGGCTACACCTTC	CASSQDRQGRGYGYTF
TRBV7-9	.	TRBJ2-7	TRBD2	TGTGCCAGCACCTCCACTCAGAGCGGGGGGGCCTACGAGCAGTACTTC	CASTSTQSGGAYEQYF
TRBV6-1	.	TRBJ2-1	.	TGTGCCAGCAGTTATGAGCTCTACAATGAGCAGTTCTTC	CASSYELYNEQFF
TRBV5-1	.	TRBJ1-4	.	TGCGCCAGCAGCGAAAGGAGTAATGAAAAACTGTTTTTT	CASSERSNEKLFF
TRBV4-1	.	TRBJ2-7	.	TGCGCCAGCAGCCGGAATGGGGACTTAGCCTACGAGCAGTACTTC	CASSRNGDLAYEQYF
TRBV7-8	once	TRBJ2-7	.	TGTGCCAGCAGCTTACTCGTCAGGATCGGCTACGAGCAGTACTTC	CASSLLVRIGYEQYF
TRBV19	once	TRBJ1-1	TRBD1	TGTGCCAGTAGTACAAAGACAGGGGGCGAGAACACTGAAGCTTTCTTT	CASSTKTGGENTEAFF
TRBV10-2	.	TRBJ2-3	.	TGCGCCAGCAGTGATGGCCCTCAAGTTTGGGGTAGCACAGATACGCAGTATTTT	CASSDGPQVWGSTDTQYF
TRBV6-2/TRBV6-3	.	TRBJ2-1	TRBD2	TGTGCCAGCAGTTACTCGACCCTAGCGGACTACAATGAGCAGTTCTTC	CASSYSTLADYNEQFF
TRBV24-1	.	TRBJ2-3	TRBD2	TGTGCCACCAGCCCGGGACTAGCGGGCGGGGGGTCGGCAGATACGCAGTATTTT	CATSPGLAGGGSADTQYF
TRBV19	once	TRBJ2-1	TRBD2	TGTGCCAGTAGTTCCTCTCCAGCGGGAGGCTCCTACAATGAGCAGTTCTTC	CASSSSPAGGSYNEQFF